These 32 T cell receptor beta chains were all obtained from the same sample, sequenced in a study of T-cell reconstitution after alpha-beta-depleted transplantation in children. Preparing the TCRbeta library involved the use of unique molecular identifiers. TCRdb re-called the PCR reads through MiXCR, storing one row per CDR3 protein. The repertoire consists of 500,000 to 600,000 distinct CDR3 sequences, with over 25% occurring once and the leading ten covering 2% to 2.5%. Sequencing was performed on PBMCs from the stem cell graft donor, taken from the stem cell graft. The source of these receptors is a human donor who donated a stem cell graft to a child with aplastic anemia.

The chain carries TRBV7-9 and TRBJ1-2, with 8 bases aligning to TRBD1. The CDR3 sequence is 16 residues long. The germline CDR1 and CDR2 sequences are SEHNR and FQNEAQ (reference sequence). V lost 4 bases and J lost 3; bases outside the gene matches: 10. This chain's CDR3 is CASSSHAQGADYGYTF. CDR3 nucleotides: TGTGCCAGCAGCTCACACGCCCAGGGGGCCGACTATGGCTACACCTTC.

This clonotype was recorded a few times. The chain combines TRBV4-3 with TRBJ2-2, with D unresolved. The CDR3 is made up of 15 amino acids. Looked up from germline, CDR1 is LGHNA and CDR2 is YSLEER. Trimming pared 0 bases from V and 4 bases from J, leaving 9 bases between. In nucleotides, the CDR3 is TGCGCCAGCAGCCAAGACCCGAGACCCACCGGGGAGCTGTTTTTT. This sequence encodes CASSQDPRPTGELFF.

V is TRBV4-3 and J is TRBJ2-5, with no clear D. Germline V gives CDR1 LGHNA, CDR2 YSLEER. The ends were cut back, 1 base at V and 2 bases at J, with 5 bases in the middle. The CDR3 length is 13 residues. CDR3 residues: CASSQAVQETQYF. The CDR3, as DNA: TGCGCCAGCAGCCAAGCGGTACAAGAGACCCAGTACTTC.

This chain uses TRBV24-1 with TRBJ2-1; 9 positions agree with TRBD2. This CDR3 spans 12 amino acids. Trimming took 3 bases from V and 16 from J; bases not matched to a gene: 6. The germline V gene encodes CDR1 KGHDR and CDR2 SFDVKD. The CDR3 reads CATSDGGLASFF. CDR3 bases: TGTGCCACCAGTGATGGGGGACTAGCAAGCTTCTTC.

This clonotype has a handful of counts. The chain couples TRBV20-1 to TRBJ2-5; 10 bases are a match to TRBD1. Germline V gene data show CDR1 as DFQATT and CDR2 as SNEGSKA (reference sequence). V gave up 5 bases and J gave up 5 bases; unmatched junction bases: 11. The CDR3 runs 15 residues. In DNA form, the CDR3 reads TGCAGTGCTGCTTGGGACAGGGGATTTTCGGAGACCCAGTACTTC. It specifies CSAAWDRGFSETQYF.

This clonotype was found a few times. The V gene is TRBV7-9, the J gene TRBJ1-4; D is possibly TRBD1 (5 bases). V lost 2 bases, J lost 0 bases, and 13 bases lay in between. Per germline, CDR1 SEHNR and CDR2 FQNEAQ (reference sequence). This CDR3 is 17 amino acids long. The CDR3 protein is CASSLFVSGPTNEKLFF. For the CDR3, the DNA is TGTGCCAGCAGCTTATTTGTCTCGGGACCAACTAATGAAAAACTGTTTTTT.

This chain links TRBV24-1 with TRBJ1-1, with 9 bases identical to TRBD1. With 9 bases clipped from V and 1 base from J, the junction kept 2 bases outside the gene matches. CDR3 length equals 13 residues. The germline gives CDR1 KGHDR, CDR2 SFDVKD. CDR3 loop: CATGGQGNTEAFF. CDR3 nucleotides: TGTGCCACCGGGGGACAGGGGAACACTGAAGCTTTCTTT.

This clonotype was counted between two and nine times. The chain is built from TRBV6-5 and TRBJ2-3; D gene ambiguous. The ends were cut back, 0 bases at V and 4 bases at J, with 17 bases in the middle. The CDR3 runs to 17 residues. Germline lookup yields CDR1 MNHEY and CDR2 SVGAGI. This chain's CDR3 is CASSYSSWWDGPDTQYF. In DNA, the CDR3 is TGTGCCAGCAGTTACTCCTCCTGGTGGGATGGGCCAGATACGCAGTATTTT.

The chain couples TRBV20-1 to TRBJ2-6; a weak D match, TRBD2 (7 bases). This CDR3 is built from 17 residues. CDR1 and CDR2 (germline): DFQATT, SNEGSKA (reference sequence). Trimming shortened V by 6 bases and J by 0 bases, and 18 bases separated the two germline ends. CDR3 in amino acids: CSASQGRVDSGANVLTF. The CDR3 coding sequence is TGCAGTGCCTCTCAGGGGAGGGTTGACTCTGGGGCCAACGTCCTGACTTTC.

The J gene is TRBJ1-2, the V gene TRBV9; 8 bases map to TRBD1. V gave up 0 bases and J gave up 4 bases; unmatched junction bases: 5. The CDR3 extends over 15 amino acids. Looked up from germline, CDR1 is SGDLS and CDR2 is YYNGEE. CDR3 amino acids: CASSVGADRVYGYTF. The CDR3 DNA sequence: TGTGCCAGCAGCGTAGGGGCGGACAGGGTCTATGGCTACACCTTC.

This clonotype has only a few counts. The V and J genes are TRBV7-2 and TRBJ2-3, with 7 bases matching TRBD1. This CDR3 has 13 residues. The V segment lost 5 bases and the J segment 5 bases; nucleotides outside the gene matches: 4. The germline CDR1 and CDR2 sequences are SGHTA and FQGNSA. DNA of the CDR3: TGTGCCAGCAGCATACAGGGGAGAGATACGCAGTATTTT. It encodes CASSIQGRDTQYF.

DNA for the CDR3: TGTGCCACTCTCGCCAGGAATGGCTACACCTTC. Protein sequence: CATLARNGYTF. The V and J genes are TRBV6-2 or TRBV6-3 and TRBJ1-2; the D is unclear. Germline V gene data show CDR1 as MNHEY and CDR2 as SVGEGT. The CDR3 spans 11 residues. Between the trimmed V and J ends, which lost 10 bases and 6 bases, there was a span of 12 bases.

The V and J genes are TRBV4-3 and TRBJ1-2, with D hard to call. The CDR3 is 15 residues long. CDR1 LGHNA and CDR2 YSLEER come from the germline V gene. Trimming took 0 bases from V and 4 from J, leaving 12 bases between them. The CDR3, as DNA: TGCGCCAGCAGCCAAGATTATGCGAGGAGCTATGGCTACACCTTC. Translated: CASSQDYARSYGYTF.

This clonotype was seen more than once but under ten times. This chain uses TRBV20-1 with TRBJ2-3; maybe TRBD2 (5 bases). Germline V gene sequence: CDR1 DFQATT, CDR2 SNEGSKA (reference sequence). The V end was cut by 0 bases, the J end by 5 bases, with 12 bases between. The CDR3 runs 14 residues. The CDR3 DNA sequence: TGCAGTGCTAGAGAGGCGGCCCGGGAAGATACGCAGTATTTT. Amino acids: CSAREAAREDTQYF.

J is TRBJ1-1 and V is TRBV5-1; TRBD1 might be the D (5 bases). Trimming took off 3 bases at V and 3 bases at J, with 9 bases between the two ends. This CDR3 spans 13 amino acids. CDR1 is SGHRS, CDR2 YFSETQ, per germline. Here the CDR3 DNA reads TGCGCCAGCAGCTCCCCGGGGGACACTGAAGCTTTCTTT. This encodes CASSSPGDTEAFF. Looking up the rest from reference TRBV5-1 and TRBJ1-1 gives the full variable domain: KAGVTQTPRYLIKTRGQQVTLSCSPISGHRSVSWYQQTPGQGLQFLFEYFSETQRNKGNFPGRFSGRQFSNSRSEMNVSTLELGDSALYLCASSSPGDTEAFFGQGTRLTVV.

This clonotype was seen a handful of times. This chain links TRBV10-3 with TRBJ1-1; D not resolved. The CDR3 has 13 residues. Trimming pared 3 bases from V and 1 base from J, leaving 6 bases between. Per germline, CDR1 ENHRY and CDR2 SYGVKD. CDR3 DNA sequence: TGTGCCATCAGTGATTTGGCGAACACTGAAGCTTTCTTT. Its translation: CAISDLANTEAFF.

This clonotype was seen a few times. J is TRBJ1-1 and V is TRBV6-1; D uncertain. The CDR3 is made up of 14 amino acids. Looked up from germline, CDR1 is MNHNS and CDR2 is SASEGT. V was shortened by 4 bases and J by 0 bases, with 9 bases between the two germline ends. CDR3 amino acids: CASSGKRLNTEAFF. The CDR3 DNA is TGTGCCAGCAGTGGGAAGAGATTGAACACTGAAGCTTTCTTT.

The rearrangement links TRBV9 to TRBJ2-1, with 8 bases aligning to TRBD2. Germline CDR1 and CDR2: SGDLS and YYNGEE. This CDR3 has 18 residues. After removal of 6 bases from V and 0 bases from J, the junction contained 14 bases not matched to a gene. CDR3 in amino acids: CASTPKGSGAFSYNEQFF. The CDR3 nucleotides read TGTGCCAGCACCCCAAAAGGTAGCGGGGCGTTCTCCTACAATGAGCAGTTCTTC. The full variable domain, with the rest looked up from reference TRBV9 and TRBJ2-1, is DSGVTQTPKHLITATGQRVTLRCSPRSGDLSVYWYQQSLDQGLQFLIQYYNGEERAKGNILERFSAQQFPDLHSELNLSSLELGDSALYFCASTPKGSGAFSYNEQFFGPGTRLTVL.

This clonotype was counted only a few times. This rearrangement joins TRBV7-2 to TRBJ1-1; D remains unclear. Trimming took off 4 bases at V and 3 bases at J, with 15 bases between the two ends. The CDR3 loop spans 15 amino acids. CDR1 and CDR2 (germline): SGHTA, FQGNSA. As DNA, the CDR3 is TGTGCCAGCAGCTCTTATTCCGGCGCGGACACTGAAGCTTTCTTT. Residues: CASSSYSGADTEAFF.

CDR3 sequence reads: CASSTGTGSGQFF. The CDR3 DNA reads as TGTGCCAGCAGTACCGGGACAGGGTCGGGGCAGTTCTTC. This chain joins TRBV6-5 and TRBJ2-1; TRBD1 agrees at 9 bases. The CDR3 consists of 13 residues. V lost 5 bases to trimming and J lost 12 bases; unmatched junction nucleotides: 8. CDR1 is MNHEY, CDR2 SVGAGI, per germline.

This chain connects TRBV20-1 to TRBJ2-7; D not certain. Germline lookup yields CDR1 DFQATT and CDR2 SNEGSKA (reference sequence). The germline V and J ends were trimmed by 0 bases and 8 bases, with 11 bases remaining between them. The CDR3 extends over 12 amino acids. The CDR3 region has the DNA TGCAGTGCTAGAGAGGAGCTTACGAAGCAGTACTTC. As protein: CSAREELTKQYF.

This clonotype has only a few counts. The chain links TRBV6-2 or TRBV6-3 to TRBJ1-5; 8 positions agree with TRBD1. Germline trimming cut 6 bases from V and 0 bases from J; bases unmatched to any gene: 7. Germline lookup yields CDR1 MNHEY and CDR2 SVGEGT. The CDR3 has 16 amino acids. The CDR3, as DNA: TGTGCCAGCAGGCCCGGGACAGGTCTTAGCAATCAGCCCCAGCATTTT. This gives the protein CASRPGTGLSNQPQHF.

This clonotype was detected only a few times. The chain's CDR3 is CASSPGQISGSPLHF. CDR3 coding DNA: TGTGCCAGCAGCCCGGGACAGATTAGTGGTTCACCCCTCCACTTT. The chain employs TRBV4-2 and TRBJ1-6; 7 bases fit TRBD1. The germline V gene encodes CDR1 LGHNA and CDR2 YNFKEQ. V shed 4 bases and J 9 bases; nucleotides not matched to a gene: 9. The CDR3 extends over 15 amino acids.

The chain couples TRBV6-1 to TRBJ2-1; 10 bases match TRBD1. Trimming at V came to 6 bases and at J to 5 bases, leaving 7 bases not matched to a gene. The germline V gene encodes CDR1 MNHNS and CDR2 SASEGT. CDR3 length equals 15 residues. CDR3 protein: CASRGDRGQNNEQFF. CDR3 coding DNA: TGTGCCAGCAGGGGGGACAGGGGTCAGAACAATGAGCAGTTCTTC.

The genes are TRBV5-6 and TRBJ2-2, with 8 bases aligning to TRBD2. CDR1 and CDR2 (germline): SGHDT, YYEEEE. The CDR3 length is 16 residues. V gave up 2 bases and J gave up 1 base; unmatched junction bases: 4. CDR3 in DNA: TGTGCCAGCAGCTTCCTACTAGCGGAGAACACCGGGGAGCTGTTTTTT. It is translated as CASSFLLAENTGELFF.

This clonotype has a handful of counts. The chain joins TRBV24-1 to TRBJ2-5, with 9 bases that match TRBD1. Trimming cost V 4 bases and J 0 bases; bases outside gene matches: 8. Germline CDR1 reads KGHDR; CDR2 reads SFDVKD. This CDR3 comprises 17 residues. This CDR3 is CATSDRQGVADQETQYF. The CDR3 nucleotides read TGTGCCACCAGTGACAGACAGGGGGTGGCGGACCAAGAGACCCAGTACTTC.

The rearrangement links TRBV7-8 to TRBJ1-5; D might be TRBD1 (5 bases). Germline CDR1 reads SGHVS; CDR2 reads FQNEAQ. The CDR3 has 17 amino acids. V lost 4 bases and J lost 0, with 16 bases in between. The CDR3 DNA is TGTGCCAGCAGCTCCGGCCGGGACGCCTATAGCAATCAGCCCCAGCATTTT. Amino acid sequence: CASSSGRDAYSNQPQHF.

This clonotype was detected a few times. The CDR3 nucleotides are TGTGCCAGTGAAGACCGGGCCGGTCAGCCCCAGCATTTT. It encodes CASEDRAGQPQHF. V usage is TRBV19 and J usage is TRBJ1-5; no clear D. Germline V gene lookup returns CDR1 LNHDA and CDR2 SQIVND (reference sequence). The CDR3 length is 13 residues. V was pared by 8 bases and J by 6 bases, with 14 bases between.

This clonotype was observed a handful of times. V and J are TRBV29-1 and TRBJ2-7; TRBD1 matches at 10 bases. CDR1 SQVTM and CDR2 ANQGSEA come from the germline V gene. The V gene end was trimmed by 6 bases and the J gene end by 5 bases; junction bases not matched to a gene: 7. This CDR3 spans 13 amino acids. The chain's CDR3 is CSVSGQGIHEQYF. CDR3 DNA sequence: TGCAGCGTCTCGGGACAGGGGATCCACGAGCAGTACTTC.

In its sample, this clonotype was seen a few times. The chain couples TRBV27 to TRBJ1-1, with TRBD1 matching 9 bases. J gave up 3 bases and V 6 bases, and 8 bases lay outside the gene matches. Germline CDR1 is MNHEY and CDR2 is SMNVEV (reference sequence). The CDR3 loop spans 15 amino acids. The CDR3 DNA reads TGTGCCAGCAGGGCCGGGACAGGGAGGTACACTGAAGCTTTCTTT. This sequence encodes CASRAGTGRYTEAFF.

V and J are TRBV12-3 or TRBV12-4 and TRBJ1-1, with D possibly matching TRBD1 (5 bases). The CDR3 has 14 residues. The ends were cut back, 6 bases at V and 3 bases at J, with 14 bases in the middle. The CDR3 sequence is CASRSWTQDTEAFF. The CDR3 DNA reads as TGTGCCAGCAGGTCGTGGACACAGGACACTGAAGCTTTCTTT.

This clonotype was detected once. In DNA, the CDR3 is TGCGCCAGCAAAAGGGGGCCGGCTCCCCTAGGGGACGAGCAGTACTTC. As protein: CASKRGPAPLGDEQYF. This chain links TRBV5-1 with TRBJ2-7, with 7 positions matching TRBD1. The CDR3 runs 16 residues. Germline V lookup: CDR1 SGHRS, CDR2 YFSETQ. V lost 6 bases to trimming and J lost 5 bases; unmatched junction nucleotides: 17.